This is a list of T cell receptor beta chains from one sample in a study of T-cell reconstitution after alpha-beta-depleted transplantation in children. In TCRdb, the PCR reads were re-called with MiXCR into one record per CDR3 protein. The sample consists of 200,000 or so distinct CDR3 sequences, approximately 6.8% of them appearing once. Sequencing was performed on PBMCs, taken before TCRalphabeta/CD19-depleted stem cell transplant. The source is a girl under two years old with combined immunodeficiency, due to receive a stem cell transplant. CDR3s include the opening cysteine and the closing phenylalanine or tryptophan. Fields, in order: D gene, V gene, J gene, clone size, CDR3 protein, CDR3 DNA. A D gene is named only where the DNA matches it firmly. Rows give clone size only sometimes, using once, few, many, or a class for an expanded clone.

>NA|TRBV27|TRBJ2-3|many
CASTSFGSDTQYF
TGTGCCAGCACTTCCTTTGGAAGTGATACGCAGTATTTT
>NA|TRBV28|TRBJ1-4|many
CASSLPAGDGNEKLFF
TGTGCCAGCAGTTTACCCGCCGGGGACGGCAATGAAAAACTGTTTTTT
>TRBD1|TRBV6-5|TRBJ2-7|many
CASSLRGTGVLYEQYF
TGTGCCAGCAGTCTACGAGGTACAGGGGTACTTTACGAGCAGTACTTC
>NA|TRBV25-1|TRBJ2-7|many
CASSTVNLYEQYF
TGTGCCAGTTCGACAGTTAACCTCTACGAGCAGTACTTC
>TRBD2|TRBV4-1|TRBJ2-1|many
CASSQEGLAAYNEQFF
TGCGCCAGCAGCCAAGAAGGACTAGCGGCCTACAATGAGCAGTTCTTC
>NA|TRBV4-3|TRBJ2-2|many
CASSQEGSPGELFF
TGCGCCAGCAGCCAAGAGGGCAGTCCCGGGGAGCTGTTTTTT
>NA|TRBV21-1|TRBJ1-6|many
CASSKDPVLSNSPLHF
TGTGCCAGCAGCAAAGATCCAGTCCTATCCAATTCACCCCTCCACTTT
>TRBD2|TRBV28|TRBJ2-5|many
CASSLSGSFSETQYF
TGTGCCAGCAGTTTAAGCGGGAGTTTTAGCGAGACCCAGTACTTC
>NA|TRBV7-8|TRBJ2-1|many
CASSLVGTPYNEQFF
TGTGCCAGCAGCTTAGTTGGGACACCGTATAATGAGCAGTTCTTC
>TRBD1|TRBV6-1|TRBJ1-1|many
CASSTKGARATEAFF
TGTGCCAGCAGTACAAAGGGGGCGCGGGCCACTGAAGCTTTCTTT
>TRBD1|TRBV7-2|TRBJ2-7|few
CASSGRTGAYEQYF
TGTGCCAGCAGCGGACGGACAGGGGCCTACGAGCAGTACTTC
>NA|TRBV11-2|TRBJ1-1|many
CASSLVREAAFF
TGTGCCAGCAGCCTAGTCAGGGAAGCAGCTTTCTTT
>NA|TRBV7-9|TRBJ2-7|many
CASSLVGPGAYEQYF
TGTGCCAGCAGCTTAGTTGGTCCGGGCGCCTACGAGCAGTACTTC
>TRBD1|TRBV7-2|TRBJ2-1|many
CASSLLVTGEFDEQFF
TGTGCCAGCAGCTTATTGGTGACAGGGGAGTTTGATGAGCAGTTCTTC
>NA|TRBV15|TRBJ1-3|many
CATSRDRGSGNTIYF
TGTGCCACCAGCAGAGATCGGGGCTCTGGAAACACCATATATTTT
>TRBD2|TRBV19|TRBJ2-7|NA
CASSPGGDPPTYEQYF
TGTGCCAGTAGTCCGGGAGGCGATCCGCCTACCTACGAGCAGTACTTC
>TRBD2|TRBV5-5|TRBJ2-3|many
CASSAGTTEGDTQYF
TGTGCCAGCAGCGCCGGGACTACCGAGGGGGATACGCAGTATTTT
>TRBD2|TRBV20-1|TRBJ2-3|many
CSASWREGRVDTQYF
TGCAGTGCTAGCTGGCGGGAGGGCCGGGTTGATACGCAGTATTTT
>TRBD1|TRBV3-1|TRBJ1-4|many
CASSLWTGGHEKLFF
TGTGCCAGCAGCCTCTGGACAGGGGGTCATGAAAAACTGTTTTTT
>NA|TRBV12-3/TRBV12-4|TRBJ2-7|many
CASSQGTYEQYF
TGTGCCAGCAGTCAGGGAACCTACGAGCAGTACTTC
>NA|TRBV29-1|TRBJ1-1|NA
CSVKTPSGPTNTEAFF
TGCAGCGTCAAGACACCCAGTGGTCCAACCAACACTGAAGCTTTCTTT
>TRBD1|TRBV7-9|TRBJ2-5|many
CASSLDRGLETQYF
TGTGCCAGCAGCTTAGACAGGGGTTTGGAGACCCAGTACTTC
>NA|TRBV25-1|TRBJ1-1|many
CASSDVRGEAFF
TGTGCCAGCAGTGATGTCAGGGGCGAAGCTTTCTTT
>NA|TRBV10-3|TRBJ1-1|many
CAISEVRDRTEAFF
TGTGCCATCAGTGAGGTCAGGGATAGAACTGAAGCTTTCTTT
>NA|TRBV11-2|TRBJ2-3|many
CASSLETDTQYF
TGTGCCAGCAGCTTAGAAACAGATACGCAGTATTTT
>NA|TRBV5-1|TRBJ2-1|many
CASSLETGWNEQFF
TGCGCCAGCAGCTTGGAAACAGGGTGGAATGAGCAGTTCTTC
>NA|TRBV5-5|TRBJ1-1|NA
CASSFLGRSYLMNTEAFF
TGTGCCAGCAGCTTTCTGGGGCGCTCCTACCTAATGAACACTGAAGCTTTCTTT
>TRBD1|TRBV28|TRBJ2-3|few
CASSLWTGDSDTQYF
TGTGCCAGCAGTTTATGGACAGGGGATTCAGATACGCAGTATTTT
>TRBD2|TRBV2|TRBJ2-7|many
CASSEPRGELYEQYF
TGTGCCAGCAGTGAACCTCGGGGGGAGCTCTACGAGCAGTACTTC
>NA|TRBV7-2|TRBJ1-5|many
CASRWTDLSNQPQHF
TGTGCCAGCAGGTGGACAGATCTTAGCAATCAGCCCCAGCATTTT
>TRBD1|TRBV6-1|TRBJ2-2|many
CASRVKLTGGLSGELFF
TGTGCCAGCAGAGTGAAGTTGACAGGGGGCTTATCCGGGGAGCTGTTTTTT
>NA|TRBV7-8|TRBJ1-1|many
CASSLGRANTEAFF
TGTGCCAGCAGCTTAGGTCGTGCAAACACTGAAGCTTTCTTT
>NA|TRBV20-1|TRBJ2-5|many
CSALVEGSEETQYF
TGCAGTGCTCTAGTCGAAGGGTCAGAAGAGACCCAGTACTTC
>NA|TRBV12-5|TRBJ2-2|many
CASGLVLWGSNTGELFF
TGTGCTAGTGGTTTGGTACTATGGGGGTCAAACACCGGGGAGCTGTTTTTT
>NA|TRBV18|TRBJ2-2|many
CASGGTNTGELFF
TGTGCCAGCGGGGGAACGAACACCGGGGAGCTGTTTTTT
>TRBD2|TRBV20-1|TRBJ2-7|NA
CCARDRFRGDSYEQYF
TGCTGCGCTAGAGATCGCTTTCGGGGGGACTCCTACGAGCAGTACTTC
>TRBD1|TRBV7-9|TRBJ2-1|NA
CASSVTGGNEQFF
TGTGCCAGCAGCGTAACAGGGGGCAATGAGCAGTTCTTC
>TRBD2|TRBV25-1|TRBJ2-3|NA
CASSGQVGLAPTDTQYF
TGTGCCAGCAGTGGTCAAGTAGGACTAGCACCAACAGATACGCAGTATTTT
>TRBD1|TRBV7-9|TRBJ2-3|few
CASSPTGQGARWYF
TGTGCCAGCAGCCCAACGGGACAGGGGGCGCGATGGTATTTT
>TRBD2|TRBV29-1|TRBJ2-3|many
CSVPGAGGTDTQYF
TGCAGCGTTCCAGGGGCGGGAGGAACAGATACGCAGTATTTT
>NA|TRBV7-8|TRBJ1-1|many
CASSTSTEAFF
TGTGCCAGCAGCACGTCCACTGAAGCTTTCTTT
>NA|TRBV4-3|TRBJ2-7|NA
CASSQDPPPRIREQYF
TGCGCCAGCAGCCAAGATCCCCCGCCCCGGATCCGGGAGCAGTACTTC
>NA|TRBV6-5|TRBJ1-4|many
CASSPYAQAFSEKLFF
TGTGCCAGCAGTCCATACGCCCAGGCATTTAGTGAAAAACTGTTTTTT
>NA|TRBV11-2|TRBJ2-7|many
CASQSSYEQYF
TGTGCCAGCCAGAGCTCCTACGAGCAGTACTTC
>NA|TRBV27|TRBJ2-7|many
CASSSNHEQYF
TGTGCCAGCAGCTCCAACCACGAGCAGTACTTC